This T cell receptor beta chain was sequenced in a study of T cell changes during pregnancy in multiple sclerosis. The V and J ends lost 1 base and 0 bases respectively, with 13 bases between them. Germline loops: CDR1 SGHTS, CDR2 YDEGEE. The length of the CDR3 is 16 residues. TCRdb keeps only in-frame clones here, not all; method: immunoSEQ multiplex PCR. The sample contains 70,000 to 100,000 clones, 92% of which appear only once. The receptor was derived from a female donor with multiple sclerosis, enrolled in a pregnancy study. The specimen comprised peripheral blood, sampled in the first trimester of pregnancy. The chain carries TRBV5-8 and TRBJ1-1; D remains ambiguous. The DNA for the CDR3 is TGTGCCAGCAGCTTGCAAGTTGGCGGGGTGAACACTGAAGCTTTCTTT. Translating gives CASSLQVGGVNTEAFF.